Below are 28 T cell receptor beta chains sequenced from a single sample in a study of blood T cell repertoires in COVID-19. Using immunoSEQ multiplex PCR, the repertoire was profiled, and TCRdb retains in-frame clones only, with some absent. Seen here are around 250,000 clones, 84% observed once, and the top ten hold 8.6%. The sequenced sample consisted of peripheral blood. These receptors were collected from a human donor in a cohort sampled during active COVID-19.

The chain employs TRBV28 and TRBJ2-7; maybe TRBD2 (7 bases). This CDR3 region has 15 residues. Germline V gives CDR1 MDHEN, CDR2 SYDVKM. With 1 base removed from V and 3 bases from J, the gap between germline ends came to 13 bases. The CDR3 reads CASSLFWGGNYEQYF. For the CDR3, the DNA is TGTGCCAGCAGTTTATTTTGGGGGGGCAACTACGAGCAGTACTTC.

The chain has TRBV27 and TRBJ1-2; 9 bases match TRBD1. Germline assignment: CDR1 MNHEY and CDR2 SMNVEV (reference sequence). V was clipped by 0 bases and J by 8 bases; unmatched bases: 7. The CDR3 spans 15 residues. The CDR3 DNA sequence: TGTGCCAGCAGTTTATCCGCGACAGGGGGTTGGGGCTACACCTTC. As protein: CASSLSATGGWGYTF.

The V call is TRBV2, the J call TRBJ2-7, with 8 bases matching TRBD1. Germline trimming cut 5 bases from V and 5 bases from J; bases unmatched to any gene: 5. The CDR3 is 13 amino acids. The V gene's germline CDR1 is SNHLY and CDR2 FYNNEI. CDR3 bases: TGTGCCAGCAGTAGGCAGGGGGCCCACGAGCAGTACTTC. The encoded protein is CASSRQGAHEQYF.

The count of this clone is one. The chain is built from TRBV15 and TRBJ1-6, with 7 bases fitting TRBD1. V lost 1 base and J lost 13; bases outside the gene matches: 10. The germline gives CDR1 LNHNV, CDR2 YYDKDF (reference sequence). The CDR3 runs to 15 residues. Written as DNA, the CDR3 is TGTGCCACCAGCAGAGCCGCGACAGGGCAGGCGCCCCTCCACTTT. Encoded protein: CATSRAATGQAPLHF.

Comment on this clone: Compared with germline, one end of the junction differs, possibly owing to a read error. The V call is TRBV5-1, the J call TRBJ1-6, with D hard to call. The germline CDR1 and CDR2 sequences are SGHRS and YFSETQ. This CDR3 is built from 15 residues. Here the CDR3 reads CASSLGGERNSPLHF. CDR3 nucleotide sequence: TGCGCCAGCAGCTTGGGCGGGGAGCGGAATTCGCCCCTCCACTTT.

The V and J genes are TRBV12-3 or TRBV12-4 and TRBJ1-5; D not resolved. V was trimmed by 3 bases and J by 6 bases, leaving 9 bases between them. The CDR3 totals 13 residues. CDR3 sequence: CASSLLGGQPQHF. In nucleotides, the CDR3 is TGTGCCAGCAGTTTGTTAGGCGGTCAGCCCCAGCATTTT.

The CDR3 is CASSQTGLAGTGANVLTF. CDR3 bases: TGTGCCAGCAGCCAAACAGGACTAGCGGGAACTGGGGCCAACGTCCTGACTTTC. V usage is TRBV3-1 (or the pseudogene TRBV3-2) and J usage is TRBJ2-6, with 12 bases aligning to TRBD2. V dropped 2 bases and J dropped 2; count of bases not matched to a gene: 4. The CDR3 is 18 residues long. Per germline, CDR1 LGHDT and CDR2 YNNKEL (reference sequence).

The chain couples TRBV19 to TRBJ1-1, with 7 positions matching TRBD1. Trimming removed 3 bases from V and 1 base from J; junction bases left unmatched: 5. CDR3 length: 15 residues. Germline V gives CDR1 LNHDA, CDR2 SQIVND (reference sequence). As DNA, the CDR3 is TGTGCCAGTAGTATTACGGGACAGCCGAACACTGAAGCTTTCTTT. Its protein is CASSITGQPNTEAFF.

This clone appeared once. The genes are TRBV12-5 and TRBJ2-2; 11 nucleotides agree with TRBD2. V lost 5 bases, J lost 3 bases, and 14 bases stayed unmatched. This CDR3 comprises 19 residues. Germline V lookup: CDR1 LGHNT, CDR2 FRNRAP. The CDR3 reads CASGREGVAGGRYTGELFF. CDR3 coding DNA: TGTGCTAGTGGTCGCGAGGGGGTAGCGGGAGGGCGGTACACCGGGGAGCTGTTTTTT.

The chain employs TRBV4-1 and TRBJ2-5, with 7 bases identical to TRBD1. Germline V CDR1 and CDR2: MGHRA, YSYEKL. J lost 9 bases, V lost 1 base, and 5 bases had no gene match. This CDR3 region has 13 residues. The chain's CDR3 is CASSQGQGWAQYF. CDR3 DNA sequence: TGCGCCAGCAGCCAAGGACAGGGTTGGGCCCAGTACTTC.

This clone was observed a handful of times. The rearrangement uses TRBV10-2 and TRBJ1-2; a weak D match, TRBD1 (5 bases). Germline CDR1 WSHSY, CDR2 SAAADI. The CDR3 extends over 13 amino acids. The germline V and J ends were trimmed by 6 bases and 7 bases, with 15 bases remaining between them. This chain's CDR3 is CASRQRGGGGYTF. CDR3 sequence (DNA): TGCGCCAGCAGACAGCGGGGCGGGGGTGGCTACACCTTC.

CDR3 bases: TGTGCCAGCTCACCACCGGGGAGAAACATTCAGTACTTC. Translating gives CASSPPGRNIQYF. The chain carries TRBV18 and TRBJ2-4; a weak D match, TRBD2 (5 bases). The V end was cut by 0 bases, the J end by 6 bases, with 6 bases between. The CDR3 is 13 amino acids. The germline CDR1 and CDR2 sequences are KGHSH and LQKENI.

This chain connects TRBV7-6 to TRBJ2-2, with 8 positions matching TRBD2. CDR1 and CDR2 (germline): SGHVS, FNYEAQ. The CDR3 runs 17 residues. Unmatched junction bases numbered 9, after V lost 5 bases and J lost 1 base. The CDR3 sequence is CASSPTPRGVNTGELFF. CDR3 coding DNA: TGTGCCAGCAGCCCAACCCCGCGGGGGGTGAACACCGGGGAGCTGTTTTTT.

This clone was found a few times. The chain combines TRBV6-1 with TRBJ2-3; maybe TRBD2 (6 bases). This CDR3 has 14 residues. Trimming left V 3 bases short and J 6 bases short, with 13 bases between. CDR1 is MNHNS, CDR2 SASEGT, per germline. The CDR3 coding sequence is TGTGCCAGCAGTGAGCGGGGCGGGCCCGATACGCAGTATTTT. This encodes CASSERGGPDTQYF.

This rearrangement joins TRBV19 to TRBJ1-5; maybe TRBD1 (5 bases). Trimming removed 6 bases from V and 9 bases from J, with 27 bases in between. The V gene's germline CDR1 is LNHDA and CDR2 SQIVND (reference sequence). There are 17 residues in the CDR3. CDR3 sequence: CASSRIQVVVPPRPQHF. CDR3 coding DNA: TGTGCCAGTAGCCGAATACAGGTAGTGGTCCCGCCTCGGCCCCAGCATTTT.

The chain has TRBV6-1 and TRBJ2-7; perhaps TRBD2 as D (5 bases). The V and J ends lost 1 base and 3 bases respectively, with 19 bases between them. The CDR3 is 17 amino acids. Germline V gene sequence: CDR1 MNHNS, CDR2 SASEGT. CDR3: CASSEEFGGLPYYEQYF. The DNA of the CDR3 is TGTGCCAGCAGTGAAGAATTCGGCGGGCTGCCCTACTACGAGCAGTACTTC.

This rearrangement joins TRBV5-4 to TRBJ2-7; TRBD1 matches at 7 bases. Per germline, CDR1 SGHNT and CDR2 YYREEE (reference sequence). Trimming at V came to 4 bases and at J to 4 bases, leaving 5 bases not matched to a gene. The CDR3 contains 13 residues. The CDR3 DNA follows: TGTGCCAGCAGCCCCGGGACAGCGTACGAGCAGTACTTC. Translating it yields CASSPGTAYEQYF. Supplemented by reference TRBV5-4 and TRBJ2-7, the full variable domain reads ETGVTQSPTHLIKTRGQQVTLRCSSQSGHNTVSWYQQALGQGPQFIFQYYREEENGRGNFPPRFSGLQFPNYSSELNVNALELDDSALYLCASSPGTAYEQYFGPGTRLTVT.

The chain has TRBV19 and TRBJ2-4, with 8 nucleotides matching TRBD1. Looked up from germline, CDR1 is LNHDA and CDR2 is SQIVND (reference sequence). Losses at the gene ends were 2 bases for V and 6 bases for J; bases not matched to a gene: 6. The CDR3 contains 15 residues. CDR3 bases: TGTGCCAGTAGTATATCACAGGGGGTGAGAAACATTCAGTACTTC. Translating gives CASSISQGVRNIQYF.

J is TRBJ2-5 and V is TRBV5-1; D ambiguous. The CDR3 has 14 residues. V lost 0 bases to trimming and J lost 5 bases, with 11 bases between them. Germline V gives CDR1 SGHRS, CDR2 YFSETQ. The CDR3 loop is CASSLATGSETQYF. The DNA of the CDR3 is TGCGCCAGCAGCTTGGCCACGGGTAGTGAGACCCAGTACTTC.

The V gene is TRBV5-1, the J gene TRBJ1-4; 9 nucleotides align to TRBD1. The trim removed 3 bases at V and 2 bases at J, leaving 2 bases unmatched. Looked up from germline, CDR1 is SGHRS and CDR2 is YFSETQ. There are 15 residues in the CDR3. The CDR3 coding sequence is TGCGCCAGCAGCTGGACAGGGGTGACTAATGAAAAACTGTTTTTT. Encoded protein: CASSWTGVTNEKLFF.

The rearrangement uses TRBV5-1 and TRBJ2-1, with 10 bases fitting TRBD2. Germline CDR1 and CDR2: SGHRS and YFSETQ. With V trimmed by 4 bases and J by 4 bases, 8 bases remained unmatched. This CDR3 is built from 16 residues. This CDR3 is CASSPPTSGLYNEQFF. CDR3 nucleotide sequence: TGCGCCAGCAGCCCCCCGACTAGCGGGCTGTACAATGAGCAGTTCTTC.

Comments on this clone: The identical CDR3 is also encoded by other nucleotide sequences in the sample. The CDR3: CASSTRTGSTDTQYF. The DNA of the CDR3 is TGTGCCAGTAGTACAAGGACAGGGAGCACAGATACGCAGTATTTT. The chain joins TRBV19 to TRBJ2-3, with 8 bases aligning to TRBD1. Germline V gene data show CDR1 as LNHDA and CDR2 as SQIVND (reference sequence). Germline trimming cut 4 bases from V and 0 bases from J; bases unmatched to any gene: 3. The CDR3 sequence is 15 residues long. Looking up the rest from reference TRBV19 and TRBJ2-3 gives the full variable domain: DGGITQSPKYLFRKEGQNVTLSCEQNLNHDAMYWYRQDPGQGLRLIYYSQIVNDFQKGDIAEGYSVSREKKESFPLTVTSAQKNPTAFYLCASSTRTGSTDTQYFGPGTRLTVL.

The rearrangement uses TRBV5-1 and TRBJ1-2, with TRBD1 as a possible D gene (5 bases). V gave up 3 bases and J gave up 0 bases, with 18 bases separating them. The germline V gene has CDR1 SGHRS and CDR2 YFSETQ. This CDR3 contains 17 residues. CDR3: CASSSQPRTLANYGYTF. CDR3 in DNA: TGCGCCAGCAGCTCACAACCCCGGACACTTGCTAACTATGGCTACACCTTC.

This chain links TRBV19 with TRBJ2-3, with 16 bases identical to TRBD2. Germline V gene lookup returns CDR1 LNHDA and CDR2 SQIVND (reference sequence). The CDR3 has 18 residues. Losses at the gene ends were 9 bases for V and 3 bases for J; bases not matched to a gene: 12. CDR3 DNA sequence: TGTGCCAGCTCCGGGACTAGCGGGAGGGCCGAAAAGACAGATACGCAGTATTTT. Amino acids: CASSGTSGRAEKTDTQYF.

The chain uses TRBV5-1 and TRBJ2-1; 14 nucleotides match TRBD2. Germline-derived CDR1 and CDR2 are SGHRS and YFSETQ. Trimming removed 3 bases from V and 11 bases from J; junction bases left unmatched: 4. The length of the CDR3 is 14 residues. In DNA, the CDR3 is TGCGCCAGCAGCTCGGGACTAGCGGGGGCTAAGCAGTTCTTC. Protein sequence: CASSSGLAGAKQFF. The entire variable domain, with the rest obtained from reference TRBV5-1 and TRBJ2-1, is as follows: KAGVTQTPRYLIKTRGQQVTLSCSPISGHRSVSWYQQTPGQGLQFLFEYFSETQRNKGNFPGRFSGRQFSNSRSEMNVSTLELGDSALYLCASSSGLAGAKQFFGPGTRLTVL.

This sequence joins TRBV20-1 and TRBJ1-2; 7 nucleotides line up with TRBD1. The length of the CDR3 is 13 residues. CDR1 is DFQATT, CDR2 SNEGSKA, per germline (reference sequence). V shed 3 bases and J 4 bases; nucleotides not matched to a gene: 5. CDR3 sequence reads: CSASHRGSYGYTF. Here the CDR3 DNA reads TGCAGTGCTAGTCACAGGGGTAGCTATGGCTACACCTTC.

This clone was detected many times. CDR3 nucleotides: TGTGCCAGCAGCTCCGGGGTGGAGCAGTTCTTC. It is translated as CASSSGVEQFF. V is TRBV11-3 and J is TRBJ2-1; TRBD2 is a possible D gene (5 bases). V was cut by 4 bases and J by 10 bases, with 8 bases left in between. The germline V gene has CDR1 SGHNT and CDR2 YENEEA. CDR3 length: 11 amino acids.

The chain employs TRBV5-1 and TRBJ2-3, with TRBD2 identical over 14 bases. V lost 4 bases and J lost 9; bases outside the gene matches: 7. The CDR3 is 15 amino acids. Looked up from germline, CDR1 is SGHRS and CDR2 is YFSETQ. The DNA for the CDR3 is TGCGCCAGCAGCCTAGGGACTAGCGGGGGAAACACGCAGTATTTT. As protein: CASSLGTSGGNTQYF.